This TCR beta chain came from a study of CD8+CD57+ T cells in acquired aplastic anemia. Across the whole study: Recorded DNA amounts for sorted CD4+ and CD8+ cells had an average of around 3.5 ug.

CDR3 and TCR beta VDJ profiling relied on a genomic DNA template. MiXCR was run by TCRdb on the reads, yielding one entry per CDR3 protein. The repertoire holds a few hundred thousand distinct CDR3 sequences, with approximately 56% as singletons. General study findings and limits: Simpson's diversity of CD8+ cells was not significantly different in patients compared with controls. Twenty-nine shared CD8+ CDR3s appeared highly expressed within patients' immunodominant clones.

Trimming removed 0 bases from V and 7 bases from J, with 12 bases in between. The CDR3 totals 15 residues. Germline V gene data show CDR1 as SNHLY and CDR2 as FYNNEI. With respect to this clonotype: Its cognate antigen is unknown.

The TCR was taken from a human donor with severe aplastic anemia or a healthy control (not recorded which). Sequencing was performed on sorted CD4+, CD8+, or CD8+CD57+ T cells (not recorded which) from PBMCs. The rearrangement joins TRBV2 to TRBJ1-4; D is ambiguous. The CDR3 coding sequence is TGTGCCAGCAGTGAAGCGCTGTCCGCGAGTGAAAAACTGTTTTTT. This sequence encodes CASSEALSASEKLFF.